A single sample gave rise to the 16 T cell receptor beta chains below, sequenced in a study of early T cells in non-severe SARS-CoV-2 infection. MiXCR, run by TCRdb on the 5' RACE reads, gives a single entry per CDR3 protein. The data contain over 20,000 distinct CDR3 sequences, over 4% of them seen just once; the ten biggest clones take up 5.3%. The sample comprised whole blood. Receptors were obtained from an adult who was a healthcare worker with PCR-confirmed SARS-CoV-2 infection or an uninfected control (not recorded which).

This clonotype was seen only a few times. The genes are TRBV10-1 and TRBJ1-1, with D possibly TRBD1 on 5 matching bases. Germline values: CDR1 WNHNN, CDR2 SYGVQD (reference sequence). V gave up 6 bases and J gave up 1 base, with 9 bases separating them. The CDR3 spans 13 residues. The DNA of the CDR3 is TGCGCCAGCAGCTCGGACAAGAACACTGAAGCTTTCTTT. This sequence encodes CASSSDKNTEAFF.

This clonotype is medium-sized within its sample. The rearrangement links TRBV28 to TRBJ1-2, with no clear D. The CDR3 consists of 13 residues. CDR1 is MDHEN and CDR2 is SYDVKM in the germline V gene. V lost 3 bases to trimming and J lost 2 bases, with 7 bases between them. The CDR3 DNA is TGTGCCAGCAGTTTTAGGCAGAACTATGGCTACACCTTC. Translating gives CASSFRQNYGYTF.

This clonotype was counted ten times or more. V gene TRBV28 combines with J gene TRBJ1-4; 7 bases align to TRBD1. The ends lost 6 bases at V and 5 bases at J; junction bases unmatched: 15. This CDR3 spans 17 amino acids. The germline CDR1 and CDR2 sequences are MDHEN and SYDVKM. The DNA of the CDR3 is TGTGCCAGCAGCTCCACAGGGGTCCCAAACCAAAATGAAAAACTGTTTTTT. Translated: CASSSTGVPNQNEKLFF.

The gene calls are TRBV7-3 and TRBJ2-3, with a possible D match to TRBD2 (6 bases). This CDR3 comprises 15 residues. Trimming took off 2 bases at V and 3 bases at J, with 12 bases between the two ends. Germline V gene data show CDR1 as SGHTA and CDR2 as FQGTGA. CDR3: CASSLAPGVTDTQYF. DNA for the CDR3: TGTGCCAGCAGCTTAGCACCGGGAGTTACAGATACGCAGTATTTT.

This clonotype was recorded many times. The chain is built from TRBV6-2 or TRBV6-3 and TRBJ1-1; no clear D gene. The CDR3 runs to 13 residues. The germline V gene encodes CDR1 MNHEY and CDR2 SVGEGT. The V gene lost 6 bases and the J gene lost 0 bases, with 8 bases spanning the gap. The chain's CDR3 is CASSPLLNTEAFF. CDR3 DNA: TGTGCCAGCAGCCCCCTCCTGAACACTGAAGCTTTCTTT.

This clonotype was seen only a few times. The rearrangement links TRBV10-3 to TRBJ2-3; perhaps D is TRBD1 or TRBD2 (5 bases each). Looked up from germline, CDR1 is ENHRY and CDR2 is SYGVKD. The V and J ends lost 8 bases and 4 bases respectively, with 10 bases between them. This CDR3 has 12 residues. For the CDR3, the DNA is TGTGCCATCTCCCGGGGCGCAGATACGCAGTATTTT. It is translated as CAISRGADTQYF.

The chain has TRBV30 and TRBJ1-1, with TRBD1 matching over 11 bases. The trim removed 5 bases at V and 6 bases at J, leaving 5 bases unmatched. The CDR3 consists of 13 residues. Germline V gene sequence: CDR1 GTSNPN, CDR2 SVGIG (reference sequence). The CDR3 DNA is TGTGCCTGGGATCGGACAGGGGGCCCTGAAGCTTTCTTT. This codes for CAWDRTGGPEAFF.

This clonotype was picked up many times. The chain employs TRBV11-2 and TRBJ2-7; D is unresolved. Germline CDR1 and CDR2: SGHAT and FQNNGV. The length of the CDR3 is 13 residues. V lost 1 base to trimming and J lost 3 bases, with 7 bases between them. The CDR3 DNA sequence: TGTGCCAGCAGCTTAGGGGCCAGCTACGAGCAGTACTTC. Its translation is CASSLGASYEQYF.

The rearrangement links TRBV7-2 to TRBJ2-1, with TRBD1 as a possible D gene (5 bases). Germline CDR1 SGHTA, CDR2 FQGNSA. CDR3 length equals 13 residues. V was shortened by 3 bases and J by 7 bases, with 10 bases between the two germline ends. CDR3 coding DNA: TGTGCCAGCAGCTTGGCTAGGGGAAATGAGCAGTTCTTC. Protein: CASSLARGNEQFF.

This sequence joins TRBV10-3 and TRBJ2-7; 8 nucleotides match TRBD2. V shed 10 bases, J shed 5 bases, and the junction held 10 bases outside the gene matches. Germline V gives CDR1 ENHRY, CDR2 SYGVKD. CDR3 length: 13 amino acids. CDR3 loop: CATERESFHEQYF. The CDR3 nucleotides read TGTGCCACCGAGCGGGAGTCTTTCCACGAGCAGTACTTC.

This clonotype was seen repeatedly, ten times or more. The rearrangement joins TRBV11-2 to TRBJ2-1; D is ambiguous. Trimming took 2 bases from V and 4 from J, leaving 9 bases between them. The germline gives CDR1 SGHAT, CDR2 FQNNGV. The CDR3 spans 14 residues. The CDR3 protein is CASSLIETYNEQFF. The DNA of the CDR3 is TGTGCCAGCAGCTTAATCGAGACTTACAATGAGCAGTTCTTC.

The chain links TRBV20-1 to TRBJ2-1; TRBD2 aligns across 11 bases. Trimming at V came to 1 base and at J to 8 bases, leaving 7 bases not matched to a gene. The CDR3 consists of 15 residues. Germline CDR1 DFQATT, CDR2 SNEGSKA (reference sequence). The CDR3 region has the DNA TGCAGTGCTAGAGGGGTTAGCGGGAGGGTCGATGAGCAGTTCTTC. Translating gives CSARGVSGRVDEQFF.

This clonotype has a count of ten or more. The chain combines TRBV20-1 with TRBJ2-6; D remains unclear. The CDR3 contains 12 residues. Trimming pared 6 bases from V and 5 bases from J, leaving 8 bases between. The germline V gene has CDR1 DFQATT and CDR2 SNEGSKA (reference sequence). The CDR3 loop is CSAVPRANVLTF. Written as DNA, the CDR3 is TGCAGTGCCGTCCCCAGGGCCAACGTCCTGACTTTC.

This clonotype has only a few counts. The chain recombines TRBV5-1 with TRBJ2-1, with D hard to call. The CDR3 loop spans 14 amino acids. V lost 4 bases and J 4 bases, leaving 12 bases between the germline ends. Germline V gives CDR1 SGHRS, CDR2 YFSETQ. The CDR3 DNA reads as TGCGCCAGCAGCCTCTCGACCTTATACAATGAGCAGTTCTTC. Translated, it gives CASSLSTLYNEQFF.

This clonotype occurred many times. The gene calls are TRBV7-9 and TRBJ2-5, with 7 bases lining up with TRBD1. The V gene end was trimmed by 1 base and the J gene end by 2 bases; junction bases not matched to a gene: 10. The CDR3 has 17 residues. Germline V gives CDR1 SEHNR, CDR2 FQNEAQ (reference sequence). The chain's CDR3 is CASSLGARMTGQETQYF. CDR3 nucleotide sequence: TGTGCCAGCAGCTTAGGTGCTCGTATGACAGGGCAAGAGACCCAGTACTTC. Complete variable domain (other parts from reference TRBV7-9 and TRBJ2-5): DTGVSQNPRHKITKRGQNVTFRCDPISEHNRLYWYRQTLGQGPEFLTYFQNEAQLEKSRLLSDRFSAERPKGSFSTLEIQRTEQGDSAMYLCASSLGARMTGQETQYFGPGTRLLVL.

This clonotype was seen many times. This sequence joins TRBV12-3 or TRBV12-4 and TRBJ2-1; D possibly matches TRBD1 or TRBD2 (5 bases each). The CDR3 totals 15 residues. V lost 6 bases, J lost 10 bases, and 22 bases lay in between. The CDR3 bases are TGTGCCAGCAGCCCCGGTGGGACCTTTGCCATAGAGCAGTTCTTC. As protein: CASSPGGTFAIEQFF.